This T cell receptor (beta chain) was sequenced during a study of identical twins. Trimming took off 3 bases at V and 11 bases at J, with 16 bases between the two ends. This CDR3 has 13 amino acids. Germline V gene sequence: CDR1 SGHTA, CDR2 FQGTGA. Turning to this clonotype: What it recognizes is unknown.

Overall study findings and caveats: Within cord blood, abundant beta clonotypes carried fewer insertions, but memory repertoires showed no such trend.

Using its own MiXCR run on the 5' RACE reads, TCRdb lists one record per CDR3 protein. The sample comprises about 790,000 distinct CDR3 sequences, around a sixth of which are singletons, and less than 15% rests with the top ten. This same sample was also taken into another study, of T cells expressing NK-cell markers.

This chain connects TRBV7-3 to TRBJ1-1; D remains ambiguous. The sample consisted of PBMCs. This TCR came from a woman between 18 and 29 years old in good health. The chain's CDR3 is CASSFSPAGLAFF. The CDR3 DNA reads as TGTGCCAGCAGCTTCTCTCCAGCCGGTCTTGCTTTCTTT.